This T cell receptor beta chain came from a study of blood T cell repertoires in COVID-19. About the research overall: Specimens from acute and convalescent COVID-19 originated in the United States, Italy and Spain. T cells, B-cell-depleted T cells, or PBMCs provided the cDNA or gDNA that served as material.

This CDR3 contains 14 residues. Germline V gene sequence: CDR1 SGHRS, CDR2 YFSETQ. J was trimmed by 2 bases and V by 2 bases; bases with no gene match: 3. Per the authors' pipeline: Amplification with reference gene primers provided the estimates of nucleated cell counts. Generated by immunoSEQ multiplex PCR, the TCRdb table keeps only in-frame clones and is missing some. V and J calls and clone size are given by that table; D and trimming were obtained from the DNA. The sample consists of almost 70,000 clones, roughly 89% of them appearing once. Specimen: peripheral blood. The clonotype comes from a woman between 45 and 65 years old with active COVID-19. The chain carries TRBV5-1 and TRBJ2-7; 8 nucleotides match TRBD1. In nucleotides, the CDR3 is TGCGCCAGCAGCTTACAGGGGGTTACCTACGAGCAGTACTTC. Translation gives CASSLQGVTYEQYF.